This T cell receptor (beta chain) was obtained from a study of post-analysis software for immune sequencing data. Study information: Disease trajectories encompassed relapsing-remitting, secondary progressive and progressive-relapsing multiple sclerosis.

Each TCR beta cDNA library carried unique molecular identifiers. Starting from around 0.96 to 9.9 million T cells, the study yielded 460,000 or so cDNA molecules. MiXCR, applied by TCRdb to the PCR reads, yields one record per CDR3 protein. This sample yields hundreds of thousands of distinct CDR3 sequences, of which about 40% are seen a single time; under 2% belongs to the top ten. Turning to this clonotype: The antigen remains unidentified.

The ends were cut back, 5 bases at V and 6 bases at J, with 17 bases in the middle. The CDR3 totals 15 residues. Germline V gene data show CDR1 as ENHRY and CDR2 as SYGVKD. Study results and limitations: Strong co-clustering by F measure was evident for samples that had been prepared in the same batch. TRBV segments more frequent in patients than in controls numbered roughly five and included TRBV5-6, TRBV5-1 and TRBV20-1. Controls significantly exceeded multiple sclerosis patients in normalized Chao1 diversity.

The clonotype originates from a girl between 5 and 17 years old with multiple sclerosis. Sequencing was carried out using blood. This rearrangement joins TRBV10-3 to TRBJ2-1, with D maybe TRBD1 (5 bases). CDR3 DNA: TGTGCCATCAGTCAGGGCAGGGAAGGGGTCAATGAGCAGTTCTTC. Protein sequence: CAISQGREGVNEQFF.